This TCR beta chain was sequenced during a study of Ad26.COV2.S vaccination and SARS-CoV-2 variants. Study conclusions and caveats: Placebo recipients had lower spike-specific TCR breadth than vaccine recipients. Breadth measured for non-spike TCRs was similar across vaccine and placebo recipients. The breadth of spike-specific CD8+ and CD4+ T cell responses after vaccination was reportedly substantial.

This CDR3 is built from 15 residues. CDR1 is SGHVS and CDR2 is FNYEAQ in the germline V gene. The V and J ends lost 2 bases and 1 base respectively, with 8 bases between them. With respect to this clone: Antigen specificity is unknown. The sample has other DNA sequences that encode this CDR3 too.

Here immunoSEQ multiplex PCR was the method, and the copy in TCRdb shows in-frame clones only, minus some. The table includes about 350,000 clones, approximately 84% detected once. Sample treatment: around 19 received Ad26.COV2.S at low or high dose, single or two shots; five or six received placebo; per-sample allocation not given. Samples came from day 63 after the first vaccine or placebo injection. Expression of Wuhan-strain SARS-CoV-2 spike came from the Ad26 vector that formed the vaccine. The chain recombines TRBV7-6 with TRBJ2-2, with D maybe TRBD1 (5 bases). The receptor comes from a person aged 18-65 years who received the Ad26.COV2.S COVID-19 vaccine or a placebo. The material was peripheral blood, obtained in a trial of Ad26.COV2.S vaccine versus placebo. CDR3 bases: TGTGCCAGCAGCTTACAACAGGTGAACACCGGGGAGCTGTTTTTT. Protein product: CASSLQQVNTGELFF.